This TCR beta chain was recovered during a study of blood T cell repertoires in COVID-19. The V end lost 5 bases, the J end lost 1 base, and 17 bases lay between the germline ends. This CDR3 region has 16 residues. The V gene's germline CDR1 is SGHTA and CDR2 FQGNSA. Per the study methods: Reference gene primer amplification yielded estimated nucleated cell counts. The assay was immunoSEQ multiplex PCR, and TCRdb's table has in-frame clones only and misses some. V, J and clone size are taken as reported in that table, and D and trimming were inferred from the DNA itself. The sample yields roughly 74,000 clones, 80% to 90% seen once. This clone was observed a few times.

This sequence was found in a man aged 70-80 years with acute or convalescent COVID-19. V is TRBV7-2 and J is TRBJ1-1, with D possibly TRBD1 on 5 matching bases. Sequencing was carried out using peripheral blood. The CDR3 loop reads CASSHVAGKGNTEAFF. CDR3 coding DNA: TGTGCCAGCAGCCATGTCGCAGGGAAAGGGAACACTGAAGCTTTCTTT.